These T cell receptor beta chains were read from a single sample in a study of CD8 T cells in Susac syndrome. MiXCR was run by TCRdb on the immunoSEQ multiplex PCR reads, yielding one entry per CDR3 protein. The table records tens of thousands of distinct CDR3 sequences, 94% of them present only once. The sequencing sample was made of CD8+ T cells from PBMCs. These receptors came from a human donor in good health. Both conserved end residues are part of each CDR3. The D gene is left open where the match is weak. Size values are once, few and many counts, or a class for expanded clones, and some rows have none.

V	size	D	J	CDR3	DNA
TRBV7-9	.	.	TRBJ1-1	CASSLAPTPGGTEAFF	TGTGCCAGCAGCTTAGCCCCGACGCCCGGGGGCACTGAAGCTTTCTTT
TRBV7-8	.	.	TRBJ1-2	CASSPTGPRGYTF	TGTGCCAGCAGCCCTACGGGGCCCCGTGGCTACACCTTC
TRBV5-1	.	TRBD1	TRBJ2-7	CASSLDRAYEQYF	TGCGCCAGCAGTCTTGACAGGGCCTACGAGCAGTACTTC
TRBV4-3	.	.	TRBJ1-1	CASSQGPGRRTEAFF	TGCGCCAGCAGCCAAGGACCGGGGAGGAGGACTGAAGCTTTCTTT
TRBV9	.	.	TRBJ2-3	CASSVGVLGTDTQYF	TGTGCCAGCAGCGTGGGAGTACTCGGCACAGATACGCAGTATTTT
TRBV3-1	.	TRBD1	TRBJ2-7	CASSLTYRGPTYEQYF	TGTGCCAGCAGCCTAACCTACAGGGGGCCTACCTACGAGCAGTACTTC
TRBV14	.	.	TRBJ2-2	CASSLLGGVGTGELFF	TGTGCCAGCAGCCTCCTCGGAGGGGTCGGCACCGGGGAGCTGTTTTTT
TRBV4-3	.	TRBD2	TRBJ2-7	CASSQGYGRRAYEQYF	TGCGCCAGCAGCCAGGGATACGGGAGGCGGGCCTACGAGCAGTACTTC
TRBV16	.	.	TRBJ1-2	CASTREWSPYGYTF	TGTGCCAGCACCCGTGAATGGAGCCCTTATGGCTACACCTTC
TRBV27	.	TRBD2	TRBJ2-1	CASSSYGLAEGSEQFF	TGTGCCAGCAGTTCCTACGGACTAGCGGAAGGGAGTGAGCAGTTCTTC
TRBV6-5	.	TRBD1	TRBJ1-2	CASSRTGGIEGYTF	TGTGCCAGCAGCCGGACAGGGGGAATAGAGGGCTACACCTTC
TRBV6-2/TRBV6-3	.	.	TRBJ2-7	CASSWEHYEQYF	TGTGCCAGCAGTTGGGAACACTACGAGCAGTACTTC
TRBV29-1	.	.	TRBJ1-2	CSVEEDMGIRYGYTF	TGCAGCGTTGAAGAGGACATGGGAATAAGATATGGCTACACCTTC
TRBV27	.	.	TRBJ1-6	CASSFGQSTPLHF	TGTGCCAGCAGTTTCGGACAATCAACACCCCTCCACTTT
TRBV20-1	.	.	TRBJ2-1	CSARDTGEKSYNEQFF	TGCAGTGCTAGAGATACGGGAGAGAAGTCCTACAATGAGCAGTTCTTC
TRBV3-1	.	.	TRBJ1-5	CASSQDSAGNQPQHF	TGTGCCAGCAGCCAAGATTCGGCGGGAAATCAGCCCCAGCATTTT
TRBV29-1	few	TRBD1	TRBJ2-7	CSVAGSGTGFDEQYF	TGCAGCGTTGCGGGATCCGGGACAGGGTTTGACGAGCAGTACTTC
TRBV5-1	.	TRBD1	TRBJ2-1	CASSISGQGRSNEQFF	TGCGCCAGCAGCATAAGCGGACAGGGGAGGTCCAATGAGCAGTTCTTC
TRBV7-9	.	.	TRBJ2-5	CASSGSVAGAQETQYF	TGTGCCAGCAGCGGTAGCGTGGCAGGGGCGCAGGAGACCCAGTACTTC
TRBV6-4	.	TRBD2	TRBJ2-1	CASSDSSGSSYEQFF	TGTGCCAGCAGTGACTCTAGCGGGAGTTCCTATGAGCAGTTCTTC
TRBV27	.	.	TRBJ1-4	CASSLSSPATNEKLFF	TGTGCCAGCAGTTTATCCAGTCCCGCAACTAATGAAAAACTGTTTTTT
TRBV9	.	.	TRBJ1-1	CASSVLRGGNTEAFF	TGTGCCAGCAGCGTGCTCAGGGGAGGAAACACTGAAGCTTTCTTT
TRBV19	.	TRBD2	TRBJ2-1	CASSIEGSGSFKEQFF	TGTGCCAGTAGTATAGAGGGCAGCGGGAGTTTTAAGGAGCAGTTCTTC
TRBV12-3/TRBV12-4	.	TRBD2	TRBJ2-7	CASRWGGNYEQYF	TGTGCCAGCAGGTGGGGGGGGAACTACGAGCAGTACTTC
TRBV27	.	TRBD1	TRBJ1-1	CASSFYQGGGTEAFF	TGTGCCAGCAGTTTCTACCAGGGGGGCGGCACTGAAGCTTTCTTT
TRBV20-1	.	.	TRBJ1-1	CSADGGNTEAFF	TGCAGTGCTGATGGCGGGAACACTGAAGCTTTCTTT
TRBV27	.	TRBD1	TRBJ1-5	CASAPGRGAQPQHF	TGTGCCAGCGCCCCAGGCAGGGGGGCCCAGCCCCAGCATTTT
TRBV4-3	.	.	TRBJ2-3	CASSLLVMGADTQYF	TGCGCCAGCAGCCTACTGGTTATGGGTGCAGATACGCAGTATTTT
TRBV7-9	.	.	TRBJ1-3	CAIYSGPSGNTIYF	TGTGCCATCTACAGCGGGCCCTCTGGAAACACCATATATTTT
TRBV7-9	.	.	TRBJ2-7	CASSHVVDSRSF	TGTGCCAGCAGCCACGTCGTGGACAGTCGATCCTTC
TRBV27	.	.	TRBJ2-7	CASSLGSAYEQYF	TGTGCCAGCAGTTTAGGGTCCGCATACGAGCAGTACTTC
TRBV3-1	.	.	TRBJ1-5	CASSQDRAGHQPQHF	TGTGCCAGCAGCCAAGATCGGGCAGGACATCAGCCCCAGCATTTT